The T cell receptor (beta chain) under discussion was sequenced for a study of tissue T cells after allogeneic stem cell transplantation. General study findings and limits: TCR repertoires tracked anatomic similarity, regardless of disease or transplant status. Few T cell clones were shared across patients, but motif clusters showed tissue-specific shared signatures. This small cohort was clinically heterogeneous, and sampling depth was a limitation. In patients and mice, blood and spleen missed much of tissue repertoire.

Clones were sequenced by immunoSEQ multiplex PCR, and TCRdb holds only the in-frame ones, with some missing. Altogether 6,800 or so clones are present, 65% to 80% being singletons, with the ten largest covering about 0.81%. Trimming pared 0 bases from V and 3 bases from J, leaving 6 bases between. The CDR3 is 12 residues long. The V gene's germline CDR1 is GKSSPN and CDR2 SITVG. This clone turned up a few times. What it binds is unknown. The gene symbols are mouse symbols. Read coverage stops 1 residue before the CDR3 terminus; the germline J gene supplies the remainder. Specimen: blood. The TCR originated in a female BALB/c mouse in good health. The mouse line has the MHC haplotype H2-d. The chain carries TRBV31 and TRBJ2-7; D is possibly TRBD2 (6 bases). CDR3 bases read: TGTGCCTGGAGTCTGGGACTCTATGAACAGTAC. Protein product: CAWSLGLYEQY. The CDR3, in full, reads CAWSLGLYEQYF.